This T cell receptor beta chain is drawn from a study of graft-versus-host responses after intestinal transplantation. Study observations and caveats: GvH clones were identified in recipient marrow, with some first appearing in ileum or blood.

As regards this clone: The antigen is not known.

This CDR3 is 15 amino acids long. Per germline, CDR1 MNHEY and CDR2 SMNVEV (reference sequence). Trimming took 1 base from V and 2 from J, leaving 9 bases between them. Using immunoSEQ multiplex PCR, the repertoire was profiled, and TCRdb retains in-frame clones only, with some absent. The repertoire holds approximately 24,000 clones, with more than 80% as singletons. The chain employs TRBV27 and TRBJ2-1; D uncertain. The sequencing here drew on PBMCs, taken 18 days after transplant. This receptor was taken from a human patient who received an intestinal transplant, so some T cells may come from the graft donor. Written as DNA, the CDR3 is TGTGCCAGCAGTTTATTTGATCCAACCTACAATGAGCAGTTCTTC. It encodes CASSLFDPTYNEQFF.